What follows is one T cell receptor beta chain and its context. This specimen comes from a study of shared clonotypes between healthy human individuals. About the study: Researchers assigned three CD4 naive, three CD4 memory, two CD8 naive and one CD8 memory plate to each donor.

This table comes from immunoSEQ multiplex PCR, and its TCRdb copy is limited to in-frame clones, with some not included. The sample has around 1.5 million clones; around 98% are singletons. The V and J ends lost 6 bases and 1 base respectively, with 10 bases between them. The germline gives CDR1 MDHEN, CDR2 SYDVKM. This CDR3 is 13 amino acids long. The clonotype comes from a man aged 25-45 years in good health. The V gene is TRBV28, the J gene TRBJ2-7, with D uncertain. The sequenced material came from naive CD4+ T cells sorted from blood. Subset in this sample: CD45RA+ positively selected. The CDR3 loop is CASSLPWSYEQYF. CDR3 bases: TGTGCCAGCAGCCTACCCTGGTCCTACGAGCAGTACTTC.